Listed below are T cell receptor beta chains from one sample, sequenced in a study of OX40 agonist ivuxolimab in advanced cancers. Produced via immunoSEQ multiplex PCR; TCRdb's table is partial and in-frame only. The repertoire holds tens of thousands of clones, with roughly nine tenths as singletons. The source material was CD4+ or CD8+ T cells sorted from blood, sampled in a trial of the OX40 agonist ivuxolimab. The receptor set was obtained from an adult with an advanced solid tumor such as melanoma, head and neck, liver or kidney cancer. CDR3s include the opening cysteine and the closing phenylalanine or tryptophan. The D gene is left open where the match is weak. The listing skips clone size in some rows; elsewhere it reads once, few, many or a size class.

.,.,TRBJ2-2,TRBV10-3,TGTGCCATCGCCTCCCGTCGGACAGCTACCGGGGAGCTGTTTTTT,CAIASRRTATGELFF
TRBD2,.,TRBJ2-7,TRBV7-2,TGTGCCAGCAGCTTGACTAGCGATTGGGCCTACGAGCAGTACTTC,CASSLTSDWAYEQYF
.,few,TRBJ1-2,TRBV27,TGTGCCAGCAGTTTGTTAGGGGCCTCCTATGGCTACACCTTC,CASSLLGASYGYTF
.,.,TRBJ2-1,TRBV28,TGTGCCAGCAATCGAGGGGACGTGGTCTCGGTTTACAATGAGCAGTTCTTC,CASNRGDVVSVYNEQFF
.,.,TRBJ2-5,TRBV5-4,TGTGCCAGCAGCTTAAGCGAGGACGGACAAGAGACCCAGTACTTC,CASSLSEDGQETQYF
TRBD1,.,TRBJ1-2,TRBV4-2,TGTGCCAGCAGCCAAGACGACAGGGACTTGTATGGCTACACCTTC,CASSQDDRDLYGYTF
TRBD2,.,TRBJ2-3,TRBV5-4,TGTGCCAGCAGCTTTAAAAGCGGGAGGAGCCACACAGATACGCAGTATTTT,CASSFKSGRSHTDTQYF
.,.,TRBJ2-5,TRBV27,TGTGCCAGCAGTTTAGTCGGAAGGGAGACCCAGTACTTC,CASSLVGRETQYF
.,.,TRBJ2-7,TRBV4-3,TGCGCCAGCAGCCAAGGGTCCCCGGGGGAAGCCTACGAGCAGTACTTC,CASSQGSPGEAYEQYF
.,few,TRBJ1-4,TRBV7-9,TGTGCCAGCAGCTCTGACTATGAAAAACTGTTTTTT,CASSSDYEKLFF
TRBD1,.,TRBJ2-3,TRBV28,TGTGCCAGCAGAATGGACAGGGAAGTGGATACGCAGTATTTT,CASRMDREVDTQYF
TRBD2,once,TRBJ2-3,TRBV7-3,TGTGCCAGCAGCTTAACCCCCGCTAGCGGGGTTAGCACAGATACGCAGTATTTT,CASSLTPASGVSTDTQYF
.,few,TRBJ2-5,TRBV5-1,TGCGCCAGCAGATTACAGGGCGAAGAGACCCAGTACTTC,CASRLQGEETQYF
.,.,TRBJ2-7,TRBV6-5,TGTGCCAGCAGTTACTCGACGGGCGAGCAGTACTTC,CASSYSTGEQYF
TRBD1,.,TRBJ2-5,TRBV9,TGTGCCAGCAGCGCCTCCCCCAGGGGGAGAGTGGAGACCCAGTACTTC,CASSASPRGRVETQYF
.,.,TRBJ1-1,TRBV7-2,TGTGCCAGCAGCAATACAGGATTTAAATACACTGAAGCTTTCTTT,CASSNTGFKYTEAFF
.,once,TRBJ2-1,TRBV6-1,TGTGCCAGCATGAGCGTATACAATGAGCAGTTCTTC,CASMSVYNEQFF
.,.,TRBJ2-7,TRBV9,TGTGCCAGCAGCGTAGGGACGGGCGAGCAGTACTTC,CASSVGTGEQYF
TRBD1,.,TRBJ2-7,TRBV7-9,TGTGCCAGCAGCCAAGGGGGGACAGGGACCGAGCAGTACTTC,CASSQGGTGTEQYF
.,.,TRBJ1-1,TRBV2,TGTGCCAGCAGTGATGGGGCCACCTCCGGCTCTGAAGCTTTCTTT,CASSDGATSGSEAFF
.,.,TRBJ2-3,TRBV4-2,TGTGCCAGCAGCCCTCAGGCCGTAGGGGGGGGCACAGATACGCAGTATTTT,CASSPQAVGGGTDTQYF
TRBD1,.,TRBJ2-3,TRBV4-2,TGTGCCAGCAGCCAAGGGTGGGACAGGGTTAGCACAGATACGCAGTATTTT,CASSQGWDRVSTDTQYF
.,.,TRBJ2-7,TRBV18,TGTGCCAGCTCACCACCCTCCTGGACTAACGAGCAGTACTTC,CASSPPSWTNEQYF
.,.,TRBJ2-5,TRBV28,TGTGCCAGCAGTCCCCTGGACCTGGGGCTCCGCCAAGAGACCCAGTACTTC,CASSPLDLGLRQETQYF
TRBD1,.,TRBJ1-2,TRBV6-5,TGTGCCAGCGGGGGACAGGGAATGGATGGCTACACCTTC,CASGGQGMDGYTF
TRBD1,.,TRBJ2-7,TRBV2,TGTGCCAGCGAGCTTAAGGGACAGGGGGAATTTTACGAGCAGTACTTC,CASELKGQGEFYEQYF
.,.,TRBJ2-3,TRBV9,TGTGCCAGCAGCGTAGCTCTGGGAGCCCTACCCACAGATACGCAGTATTTT,CASSVALGALPTDTQYF
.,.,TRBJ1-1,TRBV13,TGTGCCAGCAGCCCTCCCGGGGGTTCTGAAGCTTTCTTT,CASSPPGGSEAFF
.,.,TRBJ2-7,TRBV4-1,TGCGCCAGCAGCCAAGAAGGGACCGGCTCCTACGAGCAGTACTTC,CASSQEGTGSYEQYF
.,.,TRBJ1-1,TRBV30,TGTGCCTGGAGTGTACCCCAGGACCTTAACACTGAAGCTTTCTTT,CAWSVPQDLNTEAFF
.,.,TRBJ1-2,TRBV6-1,TGTGCCAGCAGTGAAGCACTTAGGGGGGGACCTCGCCTTCTCTATGGCTACACCTTC,CASSEALRGGPRLLYGYTF
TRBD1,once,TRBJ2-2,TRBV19,TGTGCCAGTAGTATATTGGGGACAGCCACCGGGGAGCTGTTTTTT,CASSILGTATGELFF
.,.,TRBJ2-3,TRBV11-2,TGTGCCAGCAGCTTCTTAATTGCCACAGATACGCAGTATTTT,CASSFLIATDTQYF
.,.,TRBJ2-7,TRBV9,TGTGCCAGCAACTTAGAGGGGGACCCTTACGAGCAGTACTTC,CASNLEGDPYEQYF
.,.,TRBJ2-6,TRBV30,TGTGCCTGGAAGGTAGACGGAGACTCTGGGGCCAACGTCCTGACTTTC,CAWKVDGDSGANVLTF
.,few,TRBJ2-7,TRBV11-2,TGTGCCAGCAGCAGCCGGTGGGTCGAGCAGTACTTC,CASSSRWVEQYF
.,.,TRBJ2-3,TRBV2,TGTGCCAGCAGTCAAACAGATGCTTACACAGATACGCAGTATTTT,CASSQTDAYTDTQYF
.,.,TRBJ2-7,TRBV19,TGTGCCAGTAGTATTGGGGCTAGCTACGAGCAGTACTTC,CASSIGASYEQYF
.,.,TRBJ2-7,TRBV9,TGTGCCAGCAGCACCAACCCGAGGTGGAATGAGCAGTACTTC,CASSTNPRWNEQYF
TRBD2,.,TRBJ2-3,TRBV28,TGTGCCAGCAGGGGGGGACTATTCAGCACAGATACGCAGTATTTT,CASRGGLFSTDTQYF
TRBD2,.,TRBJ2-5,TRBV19,TGTGCCAGCACTACTAGCGGAGCGTACCAAGAGACCCAGTACTTC,CASTTSGAYQETQYF
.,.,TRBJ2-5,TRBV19,TGTGCCAGTAGGCTAGGGGGATCGGAGACCCAGTACTTC,CASRLGGSETQYF
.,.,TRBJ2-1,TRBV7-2,TGTGCCAGCAGCTTAGCTAGCGGCGATGAGCAGTTCTTC,CASSLASGDEQFF
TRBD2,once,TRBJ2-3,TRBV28,TGTGCCAGCTGTCGGGGGGTAACAGATACGCAGTATTTT,CASCRGVTDTQYF
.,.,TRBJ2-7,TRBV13,TGTGCCAGCAGTCCAGGGTGGGGGTCTGAGCAGTACTTC,CASSPGWGSEQYF
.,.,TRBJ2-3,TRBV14,TGTGCCAGCAGCCAAGATGCGCGGGGCACAGATACGCAGTATTTT,CASSQDARGTDTQYF
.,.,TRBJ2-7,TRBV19,TGTGCCAGTACACCGGACCTTGGCTCCTACGAGCAGTACTTC,CASTPDLGSYEQYF
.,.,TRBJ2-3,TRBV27,TGTGCCAGCAGTTTTACTAGCCCAGATACGCAGTATTTT,CASSFTSPDTQYF
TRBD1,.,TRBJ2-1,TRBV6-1,TGTGCCAACAAGACAGGGGGGTATGAGCAGTTCTTC,CANKTGGYEQFF
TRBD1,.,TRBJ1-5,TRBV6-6,TGTGCCATCAGCACAGGGGATAGCAATCAGCCCCAGCATTTT,CAISTGDSNQPQHF
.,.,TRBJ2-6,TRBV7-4,TGTGCCAGCAGCTTAGGTGTTGCCGTAAGACGGGAACTCTCTGGGGCCAACGTCCTGACTTTC,CASSLGVAVRRELSGANVLTF
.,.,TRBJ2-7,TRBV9,TGTGCCAGCAGCGGACCGGGACACCCTGGAGAGCAGTACTTC,CASSGPGHPGEQYF
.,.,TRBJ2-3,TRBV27,TGTGCCAGCAGTTTATTGTTACCACATCGCACAGATACGCAGTATTTT,CASSLLLPHRTDTQYF
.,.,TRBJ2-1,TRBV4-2,TGTGCCAGCAGCCAAGTGTCCACCGGGGAGCAGTTCTTC,CASSQVSTGEQFF
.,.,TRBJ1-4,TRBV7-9,TGTGCCAGCAGCTACAGGGTGTCGAGCGAAAAACTGTTTTTT,CASSYRVSSEKLFF
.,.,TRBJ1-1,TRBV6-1,TGTGCCAGCAGGAGGGACGGAACGGGACTGGCGGCTTTCTTT,CASRRDGTGLAAFF
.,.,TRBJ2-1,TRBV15,TGTGCCACCAGCAGAAAACGACAGGGAGGCAATGAGCAGTTCTTC,CATSRKRQGGNEQFF
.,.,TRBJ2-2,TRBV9,TGTGCCAGCAGCGTAGGGCCCACCGGGGAGCTGTTTTTT,CASSVGPTGELFF
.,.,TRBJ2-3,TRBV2,TGTGCCAGCAGTGAAGCGCGGGGATTCACAGATACGCAGTATTTT,CASSEARGFTDTQYF